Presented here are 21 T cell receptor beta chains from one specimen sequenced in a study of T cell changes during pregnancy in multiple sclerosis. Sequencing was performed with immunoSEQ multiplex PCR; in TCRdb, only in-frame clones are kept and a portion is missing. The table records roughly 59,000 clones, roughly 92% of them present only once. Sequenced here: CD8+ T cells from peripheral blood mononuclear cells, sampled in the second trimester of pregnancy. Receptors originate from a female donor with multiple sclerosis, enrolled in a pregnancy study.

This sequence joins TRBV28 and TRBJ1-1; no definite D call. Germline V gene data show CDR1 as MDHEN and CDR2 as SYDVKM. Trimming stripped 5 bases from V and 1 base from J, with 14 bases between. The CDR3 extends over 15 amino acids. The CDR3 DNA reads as TGTGCCAGCAGTCGACGACTGGCGGCGAACACTGAAGCTTTCTTT. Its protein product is CASSRRLAANTEAFF.

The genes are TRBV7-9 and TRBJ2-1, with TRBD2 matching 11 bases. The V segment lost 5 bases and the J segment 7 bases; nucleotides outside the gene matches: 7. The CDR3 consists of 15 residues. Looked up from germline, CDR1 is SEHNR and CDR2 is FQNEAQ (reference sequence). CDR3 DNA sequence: TGTGCCAGCAGCGATAGCTTAGCGGGGGGGAATGAGCAGTTCTTC. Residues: CASSDSLAGGNEQFF.

This chain's CDR3 is CASSPGLAGGMGELFF. As DNA, the CDR3 is TGTGCCAGCAGTCCCGGGCTAGCGGGAGGGATGGGGGAGCTGTTTTTT. The chain uses TRBV27 and TRBJ2-2; 12 nucleotides match TRBD2. The CDR3 covers 16 residues. From germline, CDR1 is MNHEY and CDR2 SMNVEV (reference sequence). After removal of 5 bases from V and 8 bases from J, the junction contained 9 bases not matched to a gene.

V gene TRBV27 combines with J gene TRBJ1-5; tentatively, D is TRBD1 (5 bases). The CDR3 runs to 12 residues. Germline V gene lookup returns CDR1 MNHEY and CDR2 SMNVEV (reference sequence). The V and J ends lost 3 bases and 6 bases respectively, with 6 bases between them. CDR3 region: CASSFQGQPQHF. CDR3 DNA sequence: TGTGCCAGCAGTTTCCAGGGTCAGCCCCAGCATTTT.

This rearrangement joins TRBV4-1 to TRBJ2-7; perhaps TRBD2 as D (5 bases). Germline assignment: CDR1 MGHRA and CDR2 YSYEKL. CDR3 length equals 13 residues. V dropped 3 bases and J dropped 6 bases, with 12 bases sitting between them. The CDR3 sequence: CASSQLLEGEQYF. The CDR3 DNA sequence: TGCGCCAGCAGCCAGTTACTAGAGGGCGAGCAGTACTTC.

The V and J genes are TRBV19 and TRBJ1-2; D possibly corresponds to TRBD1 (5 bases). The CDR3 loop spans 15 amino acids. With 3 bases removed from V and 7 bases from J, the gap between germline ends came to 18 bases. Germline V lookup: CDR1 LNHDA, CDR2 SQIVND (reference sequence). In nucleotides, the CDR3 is TGTGCCAGTAGTATGGCCCCTGGGGGGGGGTCTGGCTACACCTTC. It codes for CASSMAPGGGSGYTF.

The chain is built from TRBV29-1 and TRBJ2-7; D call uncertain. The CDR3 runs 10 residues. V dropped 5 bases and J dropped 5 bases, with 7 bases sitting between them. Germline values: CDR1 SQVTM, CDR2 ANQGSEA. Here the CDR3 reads CSVTVNEQYF. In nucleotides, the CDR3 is TGCAGCGTTACGGTGAACGAGCAGTACTTC.

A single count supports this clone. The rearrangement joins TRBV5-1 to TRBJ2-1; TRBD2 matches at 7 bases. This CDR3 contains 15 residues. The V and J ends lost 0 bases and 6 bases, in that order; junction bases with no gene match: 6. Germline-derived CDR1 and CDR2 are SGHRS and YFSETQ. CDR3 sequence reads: CASSLGLAASNEQFF. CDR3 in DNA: TGCGCCAGCAGCTTGGGGCTAGCGGCTAGCAATGAGCAGTTCTTC.

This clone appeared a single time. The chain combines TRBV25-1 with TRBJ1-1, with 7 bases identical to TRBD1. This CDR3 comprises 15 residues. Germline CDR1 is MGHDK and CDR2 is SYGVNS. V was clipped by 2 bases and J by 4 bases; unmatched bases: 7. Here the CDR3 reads CASSEGGGSGTEAFF. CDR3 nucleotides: TGTGCCAGCAGTGAAGGAGGGGGCAGTGGCACTGAAGCTTTCTTT.

CDR3: CAWIGVGATDTQYF. The CDR3 DNA reads as TGTGCCTGGATTGGGGTGGGGGCCACAGATACGCAGTATTTT. This sequence joins TRBV30 and TRBJ2-3; a weak D match, TRBD1 (6 bases). Deletions cut 4 bases from V and 2 bases from J, with 13 bases between. CDR3 length: 14 residues. Germline CDR1 is GTSNPN and CDR2 is SVGIG (reference sequence).

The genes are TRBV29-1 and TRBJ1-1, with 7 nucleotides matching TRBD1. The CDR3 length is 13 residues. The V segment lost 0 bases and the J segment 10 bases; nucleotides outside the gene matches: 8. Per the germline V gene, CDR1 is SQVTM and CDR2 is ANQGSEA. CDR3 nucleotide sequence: TGCAGCGTTGAAGATTCAGGGGGGCTCGCAGCTTTCTTT. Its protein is CSVEDSGGLAAFF.

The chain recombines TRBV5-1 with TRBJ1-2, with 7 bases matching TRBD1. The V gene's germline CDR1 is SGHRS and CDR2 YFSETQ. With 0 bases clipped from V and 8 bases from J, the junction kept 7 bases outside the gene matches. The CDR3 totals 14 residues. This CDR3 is CASSLAGTDGGYTF. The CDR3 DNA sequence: TGCGCCAGCAGCTTGGCCGGGACAGACGGGGGCTACACCTTC. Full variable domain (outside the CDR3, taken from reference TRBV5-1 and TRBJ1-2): KAGVTQTPRYLIKTRGQQVTLSCSPISGHRSVSWYQQTPGQGLQFLFEYFSETQRNKGNFPGRFSGRQFSNSRSEMNVSTLELGDSALYLCASSLAGTDGGYTFGSGTRLTVV.

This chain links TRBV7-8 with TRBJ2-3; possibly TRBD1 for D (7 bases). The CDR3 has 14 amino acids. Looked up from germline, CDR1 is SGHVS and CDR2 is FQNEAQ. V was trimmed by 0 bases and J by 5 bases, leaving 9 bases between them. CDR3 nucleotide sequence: TGTGCCAGCAGCTTAGCCAGGGGGGTAGATACGCAGTATTTT. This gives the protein CASSLARGVDTQYF.

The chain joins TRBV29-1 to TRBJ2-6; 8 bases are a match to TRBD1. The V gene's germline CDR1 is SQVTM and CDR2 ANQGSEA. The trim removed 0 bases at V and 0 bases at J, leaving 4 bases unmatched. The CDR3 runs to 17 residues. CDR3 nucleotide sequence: TGCAGCGTTGAAGATGGGACAGGTAGCTCTGGGGCCAACGTCCTGACTTTC. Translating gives CSVEDGTGSSGANVLTF.

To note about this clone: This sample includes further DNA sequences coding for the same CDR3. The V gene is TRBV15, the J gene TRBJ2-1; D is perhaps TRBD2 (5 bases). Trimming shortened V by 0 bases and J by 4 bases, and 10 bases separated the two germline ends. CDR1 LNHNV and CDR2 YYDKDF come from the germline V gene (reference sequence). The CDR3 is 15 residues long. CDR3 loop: CATSRDLGRYNEQFF. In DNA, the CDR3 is TGTGCCACCAGCAGAGATTTAGGGAGATACAATGAGCAGTTCTTC.

Here the CDR3 DNA reads TGTGCCAGCACCAGGACAGGGGAAGCGAACACTGAAGCTTTCTTT. This encodes CASTRTGEANTEAFF. This chain joins TRBV27 and TRBJ1-1; 9 positions match TRBD1. The CDR3 has 15 residues. From germline, CDR1 is MNHEY and CDR2 SMNVEV (reference sequence). V was clipped by 7 bases and J by 1 base; unmatched bases: 7.

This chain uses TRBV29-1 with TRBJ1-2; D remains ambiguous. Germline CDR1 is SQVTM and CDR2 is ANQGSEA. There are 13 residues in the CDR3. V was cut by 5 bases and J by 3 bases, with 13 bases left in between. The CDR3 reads CSVYLSDYYGYTF. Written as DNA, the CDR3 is TGCAGCGTTTATCTGTCAGACTACTATGGCTACACCTTC.

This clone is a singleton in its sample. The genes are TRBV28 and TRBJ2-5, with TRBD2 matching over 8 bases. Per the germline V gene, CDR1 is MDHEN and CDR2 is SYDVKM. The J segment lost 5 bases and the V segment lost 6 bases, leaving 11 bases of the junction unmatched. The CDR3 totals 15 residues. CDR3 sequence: CASSPLAGGGETQYF. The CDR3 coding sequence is TGTGCCAGCAGCCCCCTCGCGGGAGGCGGGGAGACCCAGTACTTC.

CDR3 sequence (DNA): TGTGCCAGCAGTTACACGGGAGGGCCAGTCACCGGGGAGCTGTTTTTT. This encodes CASSYTGGPVTGELFF. V and J are TRBV6-5 and TRBJ2-2; 8 nucleotides agree with TRBD2. This CDR3 has 16 residues. Germline V lookup: CDR1 MNHEY, CDR2 SVGAGI. The junction had 6 bases not matched to a gene; V was cut back by 2 bases and J by 4 bases.

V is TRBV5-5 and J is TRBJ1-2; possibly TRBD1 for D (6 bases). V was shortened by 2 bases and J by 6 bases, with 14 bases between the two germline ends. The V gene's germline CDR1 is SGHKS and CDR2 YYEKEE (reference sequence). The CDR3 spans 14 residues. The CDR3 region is CASSLSWGHDGYTF. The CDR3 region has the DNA TGTGCCAGCAGCTTATCCTGGGGACATGATGGCTACACCTTC. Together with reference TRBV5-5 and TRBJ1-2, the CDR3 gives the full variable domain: DAGVTQSPTHLIKTRGQQVTLRCSPISGHKSVSWYQQVLGQGPQFIFQYYEKEERGRGNFPDRFSARQFPNYSSELNVNALLLGDSALYLCASSLSWGHDGYTFGSGTRLTVV.

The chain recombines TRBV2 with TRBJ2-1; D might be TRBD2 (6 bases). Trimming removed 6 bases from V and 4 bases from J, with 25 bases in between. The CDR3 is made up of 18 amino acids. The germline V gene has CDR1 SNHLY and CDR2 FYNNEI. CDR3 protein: CASSAGGGRSLNYNEQFF. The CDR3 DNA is TGTGCCAGCAGCGCCGGTGGAGGGAGGTCCCTTAATTACAATGAGCAGTTCTTC.